This T cell receptor (beta chain) is drawn from a study of T cell changes during pregnancy in multiple sclerosis. This clone was observed a few times. Germline CDR1 reads SGHRS; CDR2 reads YFSETQ. Germline trimming cut 4 bases from V and 3 bases from J; bases unmatched to any gene: 5. The CDR3 extends over 14 amino acids. The repertoire was sequenced with immunoSEQ multiplex PCR; TCRdb's copy has only in-frame clones and lacks some. In the table there are over 45,000 clones, over 85% of which are singletons. The clonotype was recovered from a female donor with multiple sclerosis, enrolled in a pregnancy study. Sequenced material: peripheral blood, taken in the first trimester of pregnancy. The chain recombines TRBV5-1 with TRBJ2-3; 7 positions agree with TRBD2. CDR3 nucleotide sequence: TGCGCCAGCAGCCCTAGCGGTCGGACAGATACGCAGTATTTT. It specifies CASSPSGRTDTQYF.